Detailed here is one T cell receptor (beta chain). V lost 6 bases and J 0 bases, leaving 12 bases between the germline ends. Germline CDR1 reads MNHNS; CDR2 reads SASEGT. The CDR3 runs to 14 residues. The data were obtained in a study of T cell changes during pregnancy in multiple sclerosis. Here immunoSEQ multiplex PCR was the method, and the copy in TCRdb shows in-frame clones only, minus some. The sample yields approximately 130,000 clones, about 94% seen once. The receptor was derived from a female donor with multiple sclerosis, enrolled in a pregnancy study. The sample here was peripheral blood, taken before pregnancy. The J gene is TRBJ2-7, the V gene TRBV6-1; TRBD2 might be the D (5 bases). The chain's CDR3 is CASSQERSSYEQYF. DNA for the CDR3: TGTGCCAGCAGCCAAGAGCGGAGCTCCTACGAGCAGTACTTC.